This T cell receptor (beta chain) was sequenced during a study of blood T cell repertoires in COVID-19. Study in general: Acute-phase and convalescent COVID-19 samples originated in the United States, Italy and Spain. PBMCs, B-cell-depleted T cells, or T cells provided the cDNA or gDNA that made up the material.

Under the authors' procedure: Amplifying reference gene primers gave estimates of nucleated cell counts. Only in-frame clones appear in the TCRdb table, and some are missing; sequencing was by immunoSEQ multiplex PCR. V, J and clone size are those of that table, while D and trimming were read from the DNA. The table has some 200,000 clones, around nine tenths seen once. CDR3 length: 15 residues. J gave up 4 bases and V 3 bases, and 6 bases lay outside the gene matches. Germline-derived CDR1 and CDR2 are LNHDA and SQIVND (reference sequence). The clonotype was recovered from a woman under 30 who had recovered from COVID-19. Source material: peripheral blood. This sequence joins TRBV19 and TRBJ2-5, with TRBD1 matching 9 bases. CDR3 nucleotide sequence: TGTGCCAGTAGTATCGGGACAGGGCCCTTAGAGACCCAGTACTTC. This translates into CASSIGTGPLETQYF.